These 32 T cell receptor beta chains originate from one sample sequenced in a study of blood T cell repertoires in COVID-19. Data came from immunoSEQ multiplex PCR; TCRdb stores just in-frame clones and leaves some out. Among roughly 43,000 clones, about 88% were seen once, and the ten largest hold approximately 3%. Sequenced input: PBMCs or T cells enriched from blood (not recorded which). These receptors were collected from a woman between 45 and 60 years old who had recovered from COVID-19.

The rearrangement uses TRBV5-8 and TRBJ2-4; maybe TRBD2 (7 bases). The CDR3 spans 13 residues. V lost 7 bases to trimming and J lost 7 bases, with 15 bases between them. CDR1 and CDR2 from the germline V gene are SGHTS and YDEGEE. CDR3 residues: CASDRGGANIQYF. CDR3 DNA: TGTGCCAGCGATAGGGGGGGTGCGAACATTCAGTACTTC. The complete variable domain, with remaining parts taken from reference TRBV5-8 and TRBJ2-4, reads EAGVTQSPTHLIKTRGQQATLRCSPISGHTSVYWYQQALGLGLQFLLWYDEGEERNRGNFPPRFSGRQFPNYSSELNVNALELEDSALYLCASDRGGANIQYFGAGTRLSVL.

CDR3 region: CASRLSGTGFSYEQYF. CDR3 coding DNA: TGTGCCAGCAGGCTATCCGGGACAGGGTTCTCCTACGAGCAGTACTTC. This chain links TRBV27 with TRBJ2-7; TRBD1 aligns across 9 bases. V was clipped by 6 bases and J by 0 bases; unmatched bases: 9. The CDR3 extends over 16 amino acids. The germline CDR1 and CDR2 sequences are MNHEY and SMNVEV (reference sequence).

This chain connects TRBV27 to TRBJ2-7; 11 nucleotides match TRBD2. There are 14 residues in the CDR3. CDR1 and CDR2 (germline): MNHEY, SMNVEV (reference sequence). With 6 bases clipped from V and 6 bases from J, the junction kept 7 bases outside the gene matches. The CDR3 sequence: CASSLLAGVREQYF. The CDR3 DNA sequence: TGTGCCAGCAGCTTACTAGCGGGAGTTCGCGAGCAGTACTTC.

The chain has TRBV5-1 and TRBJ2-5, with TRBD2 matching 14 bases. This CDR3 is 18 amino acids long. The V segment lost 4 bases and the J segment 4 bases; nucleotides outside the gene matches: 12. Germline assignment: CDR1 SGHRS and CDR2 YFSETQ. CDR3 protein: CASSQGLAGEGGRETQYF. As DNA, the CDR3 is TGCGCCAGCAGCCAGGGACTAGCGGGAGAGGGTGGTAGAGAGACCCAGTACTTC.

V usage is TRBV6-1 and J usage is TRBJ2-5; TRBD2 agrees at 7 bases. Germline CDR1 reads MNHNS; CDR2 reads SASEGT. J gave up 2 bases and V 0 bases, and 6 bases lay outside the gene matches. The CDR3 is 16 residues long. The CDR3 DNA reads TGTGCCAGCAGTGAAGCGCGGGGGACCTTACAAGAGACCCAGTACTTC. Amino acids: CASSEARGTLQETQYF.

The chain recombines TRBV29-1 with TRBJ2-1; possibly TRBD2 for D (5 bases). The CDR3 runs 16 residues. Germline CDR1 and CDR2: SQVTM and ANQGSEA. Between the trimmed V and J ends, which lost 3 bases and 3 bases, there was a span of 18 bases. The CDR3 spells CSVDSARAQDYNEQFF. The DNA for the CDR3 is TGCAGCGTTGATAGTGCGCGGGCCCAGGACTACAATGAGCAGTTCTTC.

This clone has more than one count but fewer than ten. CDR3 protein: CASSILRDRDTEAFF. CDR3 sequence (DNA): TGTGCCAGTAGTATATTGAGAGACAGGGACACTGAAGCTTTCTTT. The chain employs TRBV19 and TRBJ1-1, with TRBD1 identical over 7 bases. The V gene end was trimmed by 2 bases and the J gene end by 3 bases; junction bases not matched to a gene: 6. The CDR3 runs 15 residues. Germline lookup yields CDR1 LNHDA and CDR2 SQIVND (reference sequence).

The chain couples TRBV6-2 or TRBV6-3 to TRBJ1-1; D remains ambiguous. The CDR3 is made up of 13 amino acids. Germline CDR1 and CDR2: MNHEY and SVGEGT. The V and J ends lost 6 bases and 5 bases respectively, with 13 bases between them. CDR3 in amino acids: CASSLIGSTEAFF. The DNA for the CDR3 is TGTGCCAGCAGCCTGATAGGGAGTACTGAAGCTTTCTTT.

This clone came up a few times. The sample carries other DNA sequences with the same CDR3. The chain has TRBV7-2 and TRBJ2-5, with a tentative D call TRBD1 (6 bases). The CDR3 runs 14 residues. V dropped 2 bases and J dropped 5 bases, with 12 bases sitting between them. CDR1 is SGHTA, CDR2 FQGNSA, per germline. In DNA, the CDR3 is TGTGCCAGCAGCTTATCCAGGGGAAGGGAGACCCAGTACTTC. Translation: CASSLSRGRETQYF.

This rearrangement joins TRBV5-1 to TRBJ2-3; tentatively, D is TRBD2 (5 bases). The germline V and J ends were trimmed by 0 bases and 0 bases, with 8 bases remaining between them. Germline CDR1 SGHRS, CDR2 YFSETQ. The CDR3 consists of 15 residues. The CDR3 sequence: CASSLVDFSTDTQYF. CDR3 sequence (DNA): TGCGCCAGCAGCTTGGTGGACTTTAGCACAGATACGCAGTATTTT.

In DNA form, the CDR3 reads TGTGCCAGCAGCTCGGGGACAGGGTTATACGAGCAGTACTTC. It is translated as CASSSGTGLYEQYF. The J gene is TRBJ2-7, the V gene TRBV7-8, with TRBD1 matching over 9 bases. V dropped 4 bases and J dropped 4; count of bases not matched to a gene: 5. The CDR3 consists of 14 residues. Germline-derived CDR1 and CDR2 are SGHVS and FQNEAQ.

About this clone: The same CDR3 also results from other DNA sequences found in this sample. This chain connects TRBV18 to TRBJ2-1; TRBD1 aligns across 7 bases. The V gene end was trimmed by 1 base and the J gene end by 5 bases; junction bases not matched to a gene: 5. This CDR3 spans 15 amino acids. Germline V gene sequence: CDR1 KGHSH, CDR2 LQKENI. The DNA of the CDR3 is TGTGCCAGCTCACCACGACAGGGTCTGAACAATGAGCAGTTCTTC. Protein: CASSPRQGLNNEQFF.

This clone was counted a few times. The V call is TRBV2, the J call TRBJ1-4; D unresolved. Germline lookup yields CDR1 SNHLY and CDR2 FYNNEI. V was shortened by 9 bases and J by 0 bases, with 8 bases between the two germline ends. The CDR3 runs 13 residues. In nucleotides, the CDR3 is TGTGCCAGTAACCTAGCAACTAATGAAAAACTGTTTTTT. Translated, it gives CASNLATNEKLFF.

This chain links TRBV4-3 with TRBJ2-2, with 7 bases aligning to TRBD2. Trimming cost V 0 bases and J 6 bases; bases outside gene matches: 10. CDR3 length: 17 amino acids. Per germline, CDR1 LGHNA and CDR2 YSLEER. CDR3 sequence reads: CASSQDPWDYFSGELFF. CDR3 sequence (DNA): TGCGCCAGCAGCCAAGATCCCTGGGACTATTTCTCCGGGGAGCTGTTTTTT.

This chain connects TRBV5-1 to TRBJ2-2; D is ambiguous. The length of the CDR3 is 16 residues. The V gene lost 3 bases and the J gene lost 0 bases, with 12 bases spanning the gap. CDR1 is SGHRS, CDR2 YFSETQ, per germline. The CDR3 nucleotides are TGCGCCAGCAGCTATACGGTCGCTTCGAACACCGGGGAGCTGTTTTTT. It codes for CASSYTVASNTGELFF.

This chain connects TRBV5-1 to TRBJ1-1, with 8 positions matching TRBD1. The CDR3 sequence is 15 residues long. Germline loops: CDR1 SGHRS, CDR2 YFSETQ. The V segment lost 4 bases and the J segment 2 bases; nucleotides outside the gene matches: 7. The CDR3 DNA sequence: TGCGCCAGCAGCCCCACTGCAGGGGGCAACACTGAAGCTTTCTTT. Its protein product is CASSPTAGGNTEAFF. Full variable domain (rest looked up from reference TRBV5-1 and TRBJ1-1): KAGVTQTPRYLIKTRGQQVTLSCSPISGHRSVSWYQQTPGQGLQFLFEYFSETQRNKGNFPGRFSGRQFSNSRSEMNVSTLELGDSALYLCASSPTAGGNTEAFFGQGTRLTVV.

The chain links TRBV7-2 to TRBJ2-1; 9 positions agree with TRBD2. CDR1 SGHTA and CDR2 FQGNSA come from the germline V gene. The CDR3 is 15 amino acids. V lost 5 bases to trimming and J lost 4 bases; unmatched junction nucleotides: 6. CDR3 loop: CASSRLAGVYNEQFF. CDR3 DNA sequence: TGTGCCAGCAGCAGATTAGCGGGGGTATACAATGAGCAGTTCTTC.

The chain uses TRBV12-3 or TRBV12-4 and TRBJ2-1; tentatively, D is TRBD2 (5 bases). This CDR3 comprises 11 residues. The V and J ends lost 3 bases and 9 bases respectively, with 6 bases between them. The CDR3 region has the DNA TGTGCCAGCAGTTTTCGGGGTGAGCAGTTCTTC. Amino acids: CASSFRGEQFF.

The chain employs TRBV7-2 and TRBJ2-1, with 7 bases aligning to TRBD2. The ends lost 5 bases at V and 6 bases at J; junction bases unmatched: 13. CDR1 and CDR2 (germline): SGHTA, FQGNSA. This CDR3 is 16 amino acids long. CDR3 protein: CASSPSLAAGVNEQFF. CDR3 bases: TGTGCCAGCAGCCCGTCCCTAGCGGCGGGAGTCAATGAGCAGTTCTTC.

The chain combines TRBV5-4 with TRBJ2-7; 8 bases line up with TRBD1. Germline V gene data show CDR1 as SGHNT and CDR2 as YYREEE (reference sequence). The CDR3 runs 16 residues. Germline trimming cut 4 bases from V and 3 bases from J; bases unmatched to any gene: 12. The DNA for the CDR3 is TGTGCCAGCAGCATACCAGGGGGCGAGGGGCGCTACGAGCAGTACTTC. It specifies CASSIPGGEGRYEQYF.

V usage is TRBV30 and J usage is TRBJ1-2, with D uncertain. Trimming took 0 bases from V and 1 from J, leaving 18 bases between them. The germline CDR1 and CDR2 sequences are GTSNPN and SVGIG (reference sequence). There are 17 residues in the CDR3. The CDR3, as DNA: TGTGCCTGGAGTGTACGACCGGTAGGACTCGGTAACTATGGCTACACCTTC. As protein: CAWSVRPVGLGNYGYTF.

The chain joins TRBV5-8 to TRBJ2-5; the D is unclear. V was pared by 4 bases and J by 5 bases, with 24 bases between. Germline lookup yields CDR1 SGHTS and CDR2 YDEGEE. The CDR3 runs to 17 residues. CDR3 in amino acids: CASSTEIESSMPETQYF. CDR3 nucleotide sequence: TGTGCCAGCAGCACCGAAATAGAATCGAGTATGCCGGAGACCCAGTACTTC.

This clone was recorded once. The rearrangement links TRBV5-1 to TRBJ1-2, with no clear D. Trimming shortened V by 1 base and J by 6 bases, and 16 bases separated the two germline ends. Germline CDR1 and CDR2: SGHRS and YFSETQ. The CDR3 loop spans 15 amino acids. CDR3 in DNA: TGCGCCAGCAGCTTGATATCGAGAAACCGAGATGGCTACACCTTC. It is translated as CASSLISRNRDGYTF.

The rearrangement uses TRBV18 and TRBJ1-2, with 10 bases aligning to TRBD1. Unmatched junction bases numbered 7, after V lost 1 base and J lost 8 bases. Germline values: CDR1 KGHSH, CDR2 LQKENI. The CDR3 extends over 15 amino acids. CDR3 sequence (DNA): TGTGCCAGCTCACCACTACCGGGACAGGGGTCGGGCTACACCTTC. Its translation is CASSPLPGQGSGYTF.

The rearrangement joins TRBV19 to TRBJ2-7; D perhaps matches TRBD1 (6 bases). Looked up from germline, CDR1 is LNHDA and CDR2 is SQIVND (reference sequence). With 4 bases removed from V and 7 bases from J, the gap between germline ends came to 11 bases. The CDR3 covers 12 residues. The CDR3 DNA is TGTGCCAGTAGTACCTACAGGGAGGAGCAGTACTTC. This gives the protein CASSTYREEQYF.

The CDR3 region has the DNA TGTGCCAGTACCGTAGCGGGGGCGGATACGCAGTATTTT. It specifies CASTVAGADTQYF. This chain connects TRBV19 to TRBJ2-3; 9 bases line up with TRBD2. Trimming cost V 7 bases and J 6 bases; bases outside gene matches: 5. The CDR3 has 13 residues. From germline, CDR1 is LNHDA and CDR2 SQIVND (reference sequence).

In this sample, this clone turned up once. The chain has TRBV25-1 and TRBJ2-5; 12 nucleotides agree with TRBD2. Looked up from germline, CDR1 is MGHDK and CDR2 is SYGVNS. The V gene end was trimmed by 4 bases and the J gene end by 2 bases; junction bases not matched to a gene: 2. The CDR3 has 15 amino acids. In nucleotides, the CDR3 is TGTGCCAGCAGTGCGACTAGCGGGAGACAAGAGACCCAGTACTTC. The encoded protein is CASSATSGRQETQYF.

The V and J genes are TRBV6-2 or TRBV6-3 and TRBJ2-5; 9 bases line up with TRBD2. The CDR3 runs 15 residues. CDR1 and CDR2 (germline): MNHEY, SVGEGT. Trimming took 2 bases from V and 0 from J; bases not matched to a gene: 1. CDR3 in amino acids: CASSYSGGYQETQYF. The CDR3 region has the DNA TGTGCCAGCAGTTACAGCGGGGGGTACCAAGAGACCCAGTACTTC.

The chain employs TRBV7-9 and TRBJ2-7, with TRBD1 matching over 7 bases. The V segment lost 5 bases and the J segment 4 bases; nucleotides outside the gene matches: 11. This CDR3 comprises 15 residues. CDR1 and CDR2 (germline): SEHNR, FQNEAQ (reference sequence). CDR3 DNA sequence: TGTGCCAGCAGCACGGACAGGAGTGGTAGGTACGAGCAGTACTTC. As protein: CASSTDRSGRYEQYF.

The rearrangement links TRBV12-3 or TRBV12-4 to TRBJ1-1, with D tentatively TRBD1 (6 bases). Deletions cut 1 base from V and 4 bases from J, with 7 bases between. The CDR3 totals 13 residues. The CDR3 sequence is CASSLVGGTEAFF. In DNA form, the CDR3 reads TGTGCCAGCAGTTTAGTAGGGGGCACTGAAGCTTTCTTT.

This clone came up once. The gene calls are TRBV18 and TRBJ2-7; 7 bases are shared with TRBD1. Per germline, CDR1 KGHSH and CDR2 LQKENI. With V trimmed by 2 bases and J by 2 bases, 3 bases remained unmatched. This CDR3 comprises 14 residues. CDR3 bases: TGTGCCAGCTCACCAGGGACAGCTACCTACGAGCAGTACTTC. It encodes CASSPGTATYEQYF.

The J gene is TRBJ2-7, the V gene TRBV18; D perhaps matches TRBD1 (6 bases). Germline V lookup: CDR1 KGHSH, CDR2 LQKENI. The CDR3 has 13 residues. Trimming removed 4 bases from V and 5 bases from J, with 12 bases in between. The CDR3 bases are TGTGCCAGCTCACGAAAAAACAGGGACGAGCAGTACTTC. This gives the protein CASSRKNRDEQYF.